This T cell receptor (beta chain) was identified during a study of T cells in Graves' hyperthyroidism and ophthalmopathy. Study results and limitations: A model built on 13 V-J features separated ophthalmopathy from stable hyperthyroidism. In blood, most of the thyroid clonotypes expanded above 0.001 were also present.

There are 16 residues in the CDR3. Germline CDR1 and CDR2: LGHNT and FRNRAP. Trimming at V came to 3 bases and at J to 2 bases, leaving 7 bases not matched to a gene. There are many counts of this clonotype. Its antigen remains unknown. TCR beta CDR3 regions were amplified from RNA transcripts. HTBI primers were employed in a first-round RT-PCR of the TCR CDR3. TCRdb itself ran the multiplex PCR reads through MiXCR, one entry per CDR3 protein. The data hold 350,000 to 400,000 distinct CDR3 sequences, with approximately 15% observed a single time. No progression to ophthalmopathy during 18 months of follow-up defined stable disease.

Sample: blood. The clonotype comes from a woman aged 55-70 years with Graves' hyperthyroidism. The gene calls are TRBV12-5 and TRBJ2-1; 7 nucleotides line up with TRBD2. The CDR3 bases are TGTGCTAGTGGTTTTTTTCCCGGGAGGCCCTACAATGAGCAGTTCTTC. Translation gives CASGFFPGRPYNEQFF. Based on the CDR3 plus reference TRBV12-5 and TRBJ2-1, the full variable domain is DARVTQTPRHKVTEMGQEVTMRCQPILGHNTVFWYRQTMMQGLELLAYFRNRAPLDDSGMPKDRFSAEMPDATLATLKIQPSEPRDSAVYFCASGFFPGRPYNEQFFGPGTRLTVL.